These T cell receptor beta chains were read from a single sample in a study of blood T cell repertoires in COVID-19. Sequencing used immunoSEQ multiplex PCR; TCRdb keeps in-frame clones, though not all of them. The sample contains around 370,000 clones, almost 90% of which appear only once. Source material: peripheral blood. These TCRs come from a woman in her 70s with COVID-19, enrolled during active disease. CDR3s leave out the opening cysteine and the closing phenylalanine or tryptophan. Fields, in order: CDR3 protein, J gene, V gene, clone size. Clone size is not always given. Where it is, it says once, few, many or a class for expanded clones.

ASSFTGGSGTGELF TRBJ2-2 TRBV5-1 .
ASGTSGARRDTQY TRBJ2-3 TRBV14 few
ASSSTSPNEQF TRBJ2-1 TRBV5-1 .
ASTSDRGAYNSPLH TRBJ1-6 TRBV2 .
ASSLVAGNTGELF TRBJ2-2 TRBV28 once
ASSPQGADGYT TRBJ1-2 TRBV6-6 once
ASSPRGTSGGSPVVIQY TRBJ2-4 TRBV7-2 .
ASSEPLKPGGYT TRBJ1-2 TRBV13 .
ASSLGATDTEAF TRBJ1-1 TRBV5-1 .
ASTPDSNEQF TRBJ2-1 TRBV2 .
ASSSGQGEIGEKLF TRBJ1-4 TRBV5-8 once
ASSSGVSSGANVLT TRBJ2-6 TRBV9 .
ASSPGQGSSGNTIY TRBJ1-3 TRBV7-2 .
ASSTGQGNQPQH TRBJ1-5 TRBV6-5 .
SIDPAGKWVETQY TRBJ2-5 TRBV29-1 .
ASSKGGGPGEQF TRBJ2-1 TRBV6-2/TRBV6-3 few
AISESHRDTGELF TRBJ2-2 TRBV10-3 .
ASSVTGQGFYEQY TRBJ2-7 TRBV18 .
ASSLQGSWSTEAF TRBJ1-1 TRBV5-1 .
ASSEVQGDGYT TRBJ1-2 TRBV2 .
ASSVGSGQTDTQY TRBJ2-3 TRBV9 once
ASSLEVRVSTEAF TRBJ1-1 TRBV7-9 .
AWSNRETGLVQPQH TRBJ1-5 TRBV30 .
AIRGGADTEAF TRBJ1-1 TRBV10-3 .
ASSKDDSPTLSGANVLT TRBJ2-6 TRBV21-1 once
ASSPGLEPGELF TRBJ2-2 TRBV7-2 .
ASSQDPSIEQY TRBJ2-7 TRBV4-3 .
ASTSTGGEGYT TRBJ1-2 TRBV6-5 .
ASRDAGTGIGNTIY TRBJ1-3 TRBV5-1 .
ASSRMDLAYEQY TRBJ2-7 TRBV14 .
SAYDRAEKLF TRBJ1-4 TRBV29-1 .
ASRTDMNTEAF TRBJ1-1 TRBV2 many
ATSGTQGDNQPQH TRBJ1-5 TRBV24-1 .
ASSSGTGGKEKLF TRBJ1-4 TRBV9 few
ASSVVPGSYNEQF TRBJ2-1 TRBV9 .
ASSSPGNTIY TRBJ1-3 TRBV12-5 .
ASGLSGNTEAF TRBJ1-1 TRBV12-5 .
ASSLLGEEITDTQY TRBJ2-3 TRBV27 few
AIGTGTTREQF TRBJ2-1 TRBV28 .
ASSPGGRSNTEAF TRBJ1-1 TRBV28 .
ASGFFGQILYGYT TRBJ1-2 TRBV5-4 .